Sequencing of this TCR beta chain was carried out in a study of cytomegalovirus exposure and HLA in healthy donors. Overall study results and limits: The number of N-insertions in an Asian-associated ancestry cluster was reportedly below the approximately 700-donor mean in a later analysis. A later analysis, which compared TCR beta chains of equal frequency, found the HLA-associated ones more clonally expanded. Common viral pathogens were later found to be apparently linked to several of the most significant clusters.

Unrecorded immune exposures were likely, despite nominal health at sampling. The PCR contained 60 Vbeta and 13 Jbeta primers. Profiled with immunoSEQ multiplex PCR; TCRdb holds only in-frame clones, not every one. The table records roughly 130,000 clones, roughly 82% of them present only once. To note about this clone: Its antigen is not known.

The CDR3 is made up of 15 amino acids. Germline assignment: CDR1 SQVTM and CDR2 ANQGSEA. Losses at the gene ends were 4 bases for V and 4 bases for J; bases not matched to a gene: 10. The material sequenced was PBMCs. This clonotype was sampled from a woman aged 18-29 years in good health and CMV-seropositive. V usage is TRBV29-1 and J usage is TRBJ1-1; 9 nucleotides line up with TRBD1. CDR3 DNA: TGCAGCGTTGGGTACAGGGGGCAGTGGAGCACTGAAGCTTTCTTT. It codes for CSVGYRGQWSTEAFF.